The present entry profiles one T cell receptor beta chain with its context. Method: immunoSEQ multiplex PCR; TCRdb's copy keeps in-frame clones and lacks some. The sample has around 76,000 clones, approximately 96% seen once. The sample comes from a study of technical replicates of blood from several donors. The J segment lost 5 bases and the V segment lost 0 bases, leaving 6 bases of the junction unmatched. This CDR3 has 15 residues. Germline V gives CDR1 MNHEY, CDR2 SMNVEV (reference sequence). The rearrangement joins TRBV27 to TRBJ2-5; 7 bases are shared with TRBD2. The source is a human donor in good health. Sequenced material: T cells isolated from PBMCs. In DNA form, the CDR3 reads TGTGCCAGCAGTTTATCGGTCGGGGGGAGGGAGACCCAGTACTTC. It is translated as CASSLSVGGRETQYF.